Following are 27 T cell receptor beta chains from one sample sequenced in a study of PD-1 blockade in classical Hodgkin lymphoma. Some clones are missing from TCRdb's copy, which holds only in-frame ones; the method was immunoSEQ multiplex PCR. This repertoire shows roughly 28,000 clones, 70% to 90% found once; its top ten account for approximately 6.3%. Exposure to brentuximab vedotin varied, and each patient had relapsed following autologous stem cell transplantation. Applied to thawed PBMCs, magnetic negative selection was the method used to isolate CD8+ T cells. The sequenced sample was CD8+ T cells from blood, obtained at baseline. Receptor source: a human donor with classical Hodgkin lymphoma.

The chain employs TRBV7-9 and TRBJ2-7; 9 positions match TRBD1. CDR1 and CDR2 from the germline V gene are SEHNR and FQNEAQ (reference sequence). This CDR3 spans 14 amino acids. The junction had 7 bases not matched to a gene; V was cut back by 5 bases and J by 5 bases. The CDR3 region has the DNA TGTGCCAGCAGCAGCCCGGACAGGGGCCACGAGCAGTACTTC. Protein sequence: CASSSPDRGHEQYF.

This clone appeared once. The chain has TRBV7-9 and TRBJ2-3, with D maybe TRBD2 (6 bases). The V gene lost 5 bases and the J gene lost 4 bases, with 25 bases spanning the gap. This CDR3 contains 18 residues. CDR1 and CDR2 from the germline V gene are SEHNR and FQNEAQ (reference sequence). The DNA for the CDR3 is TGTGCCAGCAGCCCCCCACCCCGACTAGAGTTTAGGGCAGATACGCAGTATTTT. Protein product: CASSPPPRLEFRADTQYF.

CDR3 residues: CASSLALGPGELFF. Here the CDR3 DNA reads TGTGCCAGCAGCTTAGCGCTTGGGCCCGGGGAGCTGTTTTTT. The chain has TRBV7-9 and TRBJ2-2; D not resolved. There are 14 residues in the CDR3. Germline V gives CDR1 SEHNR, CDR2 FQNEAQ (reference sequence). The V end was cut by 0 bases, the J end by 6 bases, with 8 bases between.

The chain recombines TRBV11-2 with TRBJ1-5; D gene ambiguous. The ends were cut back, 3 bases at V and 0 bases at J, with 6 bases in the middle. This CDR3 is 14 amino acids long. Looked up from germline, CDR1 is SGHAT and CDR2 is FQNNGV. The CDR3 DNA sequence: TGTGCCAGCAGCTTGGGAGGTAGCAATCAGCCCCAGCATTTT. This codes for CASSLGGSNQPQHF.

The chain is built from TRBV7-9 and TRBJ1-1; D may be TRBD1 (6 bases). Deletions cut 6 bases from V and 1 base from J, with 12 bases between. Germline CDR1 reads SEHNR; CDR2 reads FQNEAQ (reference sequence). This CDR3 has 14 amino acids. As DNA, the CDR3 is TGTGCCAGCAGACAAACAGGGAAGAACACTGAAGCTTTCTTT. This codes for CASRQTGKNTEAFF.

This sequence joins TRBV28 and TRBJ2-7; D gene ambiguous. Trimming stripped 3 bases from V and 2 bases from J, with 11 bases between. Germline-derived CDR1 and CDR2 are MDHEN and SYDVKM. The CDR3 covers 14 residues. CDR3 in amino acids: CASSLAARPYEQYF. The CDR3 DNA reads as TGTGCCAGCAGTTTGGCCGCGAGACCCTACGAGCAGTACTTC.

The V call is TRBV2, the J call TRBJ2-2; 8 nucleotides line up with TRBD2. V lost 8 bases, J lost 5 bases, and 10 bases stayed unmatched. CDR3 size: 15 residues. Germline V CDR1 and CDR2: SNHLY, FYNNEI. The CDR3 DNA is TGTGCCAGCTTAACGGGAGGGCCGGGTACCGGGGAGCTGTTTTTT. Its protein is CASLTGGPGTGELFF.

The rearrangement uses TRBV15 and TRBJ2-7, with 10 bases matching TRBD1. With V trimmed by 5 bases and J by 3 bases, 7 bases remained unmatched. There are 15 residues in the CDR3. Germline CDR1 and CDR2: LNHNV and YYDKDF (reference sequence). The CDR3 DNA reads as TGTGCCACCAGCGGACCGGGACAGGGGTACTACGAGCAGTACTTC. Translating gives CATSGPGQGYYEQYF.

V and J are TRBV5-4 and TRBJ1-2; D uncertain. CDR1 SGHNT and CDR2 YYREEE come from the germline V gene (reference sequence). The length of the CDR3 is 14 residues. V lost 4 bases to trimming and J lost 6 bases, with 16 bases between them. The chain's CDR3 is CASSPGTVLDGYTF. CDR3 bases: TGTGCCAGCAGCCCTGGTACGGTCTTGGATGGCTACACCTTC.

This chain connects TRBV29-1 to TRBJ2-5; 9 bases line up with TRBD1. Germline trimming cut 7 bases from V and 5 bases from J; bases unmatched to any gene: 8. This CDR3 is built from 13 residues. Per the germline V gene, CDR1 is SQVTM and CDR2 is ANQGSEA. The CDR3 sequence: CSGEQGAGETQYF. The CDR3 DNA reads as TGCAGCGGGGAACAGGGGGCCGGGGAGACCCAGTACTTC.

V usage is TRBV5-1 and J usage is TRBJ2-1; TRBD1 matches 11 bases. Germline lookup yields CDR1 SGHRS and CDR2 YFSETQ. V shed 7 bases and J 7 bases; nucleotides not matched to a gene: 31. This CDR3 region has 22 residues. The CDR3 spells CASRWTGGAGGKVPNSPNEQFF. The CDR3 coding sequence is TGCGCCAGCCGTTGGACAGGGGGCGCGGGAGGTAAGGTGCCAAATTCCCCAAATGAGCAGTTCTTC.

The CDR3 region has the DNA TGTGCCAGCAGCTTCTGGGTTAACAATGAGCAGTTCTTC. Encoded protein: CASSFWVNNEQFF. The chain combines TRBV5-6 with TRBJ2-1; D is unclear. The length of the CDR3 is 13 residues. The V end was cut by 2 bases, the J end by 5 bases, with 8 bases between. Germline values: CDR1 SGHDT, CDR2 YYEEEE. The variable domain in full, with the rest retrieved from reference TRBV5-6 and TRBJ2-1, is DAGVTQSPTHLIKTRGQQVTLRCSPKSGHDTVSWYQQALGQGPQFIFQYYEEEERQRGNFPDRFSGHQFPNYSSELNVNALLLGDSALYLCASSFWVNNEQFFGPGTRLTVL.

The chain is built from TRBV27 and TRBJ2-3, with D uncertain. Germline V gene data show CDR1 as MNHEY and CDR2 as SMNVEV (reference sequence). V dropped 7 bases and J dropped 4 bases, with 6 bases sitting between them. The CDR3 loop spans 11 amino acids. CDR3 nucleotides: TGTGCCAGCATAGGGTCAGATACGCAGTATTTT. Translated: CASIGSDTQYF.

This clone occurred once. This rearrangement joins TRBV5-1 to TRBJ2-7; TRBD2 agrees at 15 bases. Trimming removed 0 bases from V and 2 bases from J; junction bases left unmatched: 3. CDR1 SGHRS and CDR2 YFSETQ come from the germline V gene. The CDR3 extends over 17 amino acids. CDR3 nucleotide sequence: TGCGCCAGCAGCTTGGGGACTAGCGGGAGGGAGGCCTACGAGCAGTACTTC. Amino acid sequence: CASSLGTSGREAYEQYF.

The genes are TRBV7-6 and TRBJ2-7, with 8 bases aligning to TRBD1. The germline V gene encodes CDR1 SGHVS and CDR2 FNYEAQ. CDR3 length: 14 residues. V shed 1 base, J shed 5 bases, and the junction held 4 bases outside the gene matches. The CDR3 region has the DNA TGTGCCAGCAGCTTAGGTCCAGGGGGCGACGAGCAGTACTTC. Amino acids: CASSLGPGGDEQYF.

This chain links TRBV7-6 with TRBJ1-3; 8 bases fit TRBD1. This CDR3 has 17 residues. CDR1 is SGHVS and CDR2 is FNYEAQ in the germline V gene. Losses at the gene ends were 0 bases for V and 4 bases for J; bases not matched to a gene: 8. The CDR3 region has the DNA TGTGCCAGCAGCTTAGCACAGGACAGGGTATCGGGAAACACCATATATTTT. Its protein is CASSLAQDRVSGNTIYF.

This chain connects TRBV19 to TRBJ1-1, with D possibly being TRBD1 (5 bases). The CDR3 is made up of 14 amino acids. CDR1 is LNHDA, CDR2 SQIVND, per germline (reference sequence). The V and J ends lost 5 bases and 0 bases respectively, with 10 bases between them. The CDR3 region is CASSHRGLNTEAFF. CDR3 nucleotides: TGTGCCAGTAGTCATAGGGGCTTGAACACTGAAGCTTTCTTT.

V usage is TRBV27 and J usage is TRBJ2-7; D is ambiguous. Germline V gives CDR1 MNHEY, CDR2 SMNVEV (reference sequence). Trimming took off 3 bases at V and 2 bases at J, with 8 bases between the two ends. The CDR3 sequence is 13 residues long. The CDR3, as DNA: TGTGCCAGCAGTTTCGGTCCTACCTACGAGCAGTACTTC. Residues: CASSFGPTYEQYF.

This chain uses TRBV9 with TRBJ2-1; 10 nucleotides align to TRBD2. The CDR3 runs to 20 residues. V was clipped by 0 bases and J by 0 bases; unmatched bases: 12. CDR1 SGDLS and CDR2 YYNGEE come from the germline V gene. CDR3 sequence: CASSVAIGDSGRSSYNEQFF. The CDR3 DNA reads TGTGCCAGCAGCGTAGCTATAGGGGATAGCGGGAGGAGCTCCTACAATGAGCAGTTCTTC. Using reference TRBV9 and TRBJ2-1 for the parts outside the CDR3, the full variable domain is DSGVTQTPKHLITATGQRVTLRCSPRSGDLSVYWYQQSLDQGLQFLIQYYNGEERAKGNILERFSAQQFPDLHSELNLSSLELGDSALYFCASSVAIGDSGRSSYNEQFFGPGTRLTVL.

The V and J genes are TRBV27 and TRBJ2-7; the D gene is possibly TRBD1 (6 bases). The ends were cut back, 3 bases at V and 4 bases at J, with 16 bases in the middle. The CDR3 spans 15 residues. Germline V gene lookup returns CDR1 MNHEY and CDR2 SMNVEV (reference sequence). In DNA form, the CDR3 reads TGTGCCAGCAGTTTCAGGGGCGCTGGGCTTTACGAGCAGTACTTC. It codes for CASSFRGAGLYEQYF.

The V call is TRBV14, the J call TRBJ2-5; D call uncertain. The CDR3 spans 12 residues. The germline V and J ends were trimmed by 1 base and 5 bases, with 5 bases remaining between them. Germline V gene sequence: CDR1 SGHDN, CDR2 FVKESK. The CDR3 nucleotides read TGTGCCAGCAGCCAAGCCGTGGAGACCCAGTACTTC. It yields the protein CASSQAVETQYF.

Here the CDR3 DNA reads TGTGCCAGCAGTTCCCCCCGACAGCGCTCTGGAAACACCATATATTTT. Translation: CASSSPRQRSGNTIYF. V is TRBV28 and J is TRBJ1-3; the D gene is possibly TRBD1 (5 bases). Between the trimmed V and J ends, which lost 4 bases and 0 bases, there was a span of 13 bases. Germline V gene data show CDR1 as MDHEN and CDR2 as SYDVKM. This CDR3 has 16 residues.

V and J are TRBV9 and TRBJ1-5, with no clear D. CDR1 is SGDLS, CDR2 YYNGEE, per germline. The CDR3 is 14 residues long. The V end lost 4 bases, the J end lost 6 bases, and 14 bases lay between the germline ends. Written as DNA, the CDR3 is TGTGCCAGCAGCCCCGAGCCGGGCGGTCAGCCCCAGCATTTT. Translation gives CASSPEPGGQPQHF.

V and J are TRBV28 and TRBJ2-1; possibly TRBD2 for D (6 bases). This CDR3 has 17 residues. The V gene lost 6 bases and the J gene lost 0 bases, with 18 bases spanning the gap. Germline assignment: CDR1 MDHEN and CDR2 SYDVKM. This CDR3 reads CASSSPIAEYSYNEQFF. CDR3 DNA: TGTGCCAGCAGCTCACCCATAGCGGAGTACTCCTACAATGAGCAGTTCTTC.

J is TRBJ2-3 and V is TRBV7-2; no definite D call. The CDR3 spans 15 residues. CDR1 is SGHTA, CDR2 FQGNSA, per germline. V was clipped by 1 base and J by 6 bases, with 14 bases between them. CDR3 in amino acids: CASSLVQKLSDTQYF. CDR3 coding DNA: TGTGCCAGCAGCTTAGTACAGAAACTGTCGGATACGCAGTATTTT.

This chain links TRBV5-4 with TRBJ1-1, with D perhaps matching TRBD1 (5 bases). The CDR3 loop spans 12 amino acids. Trimming took 7 bases from V and 8 from J, leaving 15 bases between them. CDR1 and CDR2 from the germline V gene are SGHNT and YYREEE (reference sequence). CDR3: CASGDLLTEAFF. CDR3 nucleotides: TGTGCCAGCGGGGACCTCCTGACGGAAGCTTTCTTT.

The chain uses TRBV27 and TRBJ2-7; D gene unclear. The ends were cut back, 2 bases at V and 3 bases at J, with 8 bases in the middle. The CDR3 is 13 amino acids. Germline CDR1 MNHEY, CDR2 SMNVEV (reference sequence). This CDR3 is CASSLTIDYEQYF. The CDR3, as DNA: TGTGCCAGCAGTTTAACGATAGACTACGAGCAGTACTTC.